This T cell receptor (beta chain) was identified during a study of shared clonotypes between healthy human individuals. Study-level points and caveats: The authors sampled blood alone, and tissue repertoires likely differ.

It was across several immunoSEQ plates that each subset's genomic DNA was evenly split. Some clones are missing from TCRdb's copy, which holds only in-frame ones; the method was immunoSEQ multiplex PCR. The table lists about 1.5 million clones, approximately 98% of them singletons, with about 0.4% in the top ten. V gave up 0 bases and J gave up 4 bases, with 17 bases separating them. This CDR3 spans 17 amino acids. Germline CDR1 and CDR2: SGHAT and FQNNGV. With regard to this clone: Its antigen remains unknown.

Donors were healthy HIV-negative adults without recent acute infections or vaccinations. Adults of Caucasian background living in Nashville, Tennessee made up all donors. Source material: naive CD4+ T cells sorted from blood. Subset denoted: CD45RA+ positively selected. This receptor was taken from a young man in good health. The genes are TRBV11-2 and TRBJ2-3; no clear D gene. The CDR3 region is CASSLDFGSTSSDTQYF. In DNA, the CDR3 is TGTGCCAGCAGCTTAGATTTTGGTTCAACCTCTTCAGATACGCAGTATTTT.